These 25 T cell receptor beta chains share one sample of origin, sequenced in a study of blood T cell repertoires in COVID-19. TCRdb's copy holds only in-frame clones and misses some; the assay was immunoSEQ multiplex PCR. The profile shows over 250,000 clones, 80% to 90% of them singletons. The sample was peripheral blood. The source is a woman aged 70-85 years with acute or convalescent COVID-19.

The chain carries TRBV7-9 and TRBJ1-2, with a tentative D call TRBD1 (5 bases). This CDR3 contains 15 residues. CDR1 is SEHNR, CDR2 FQNEAQ, per germline (reference sequence). The ends were cut back, 4 bases at V and 2 bases at J, with 14 bases in the middle. The CDR3 nucleotides are TGTGCCAGCAGCTCGTGGGGACGGGGGAACTATGGCTACACCTTC. It is translated as CASSSWGRGNYGYTF.

A note on this clone: Other DNA sequences in the sample encode the same CDR3. V gene TRBV30 combines with J gene TRBJ1-3; 7 positions agree with TRBD1. Looked up from germline, CDR1 is GTSNPN and CDR2 is SVGIG (reference sequence). The CDR3 is made up of 13 amino acids. J was trimmed by 4 bases and V by 0 bases; bases with no gene match: 0. In DNA form, the CDR3 reads TGTGCCTGGAGTGTACAGGGGGGAAACACCATATATTTT. Its translation is CAWSVQGGNTIYF.

The gene calls are TRBV20-1 and TRBJ2-5; TRBD2 matches 8 bases. J lost 3 bases, V lost 7 bases, and 1 base had no gene match. The CDR3 contains 11 residues. Germline CDR1 is DFQATT and CDR2 is SNEGSKA (reference sequence). CDR3 sequence: CSGGLEETQYF. CDR3 sequence (DNA): TGCAGTGGGGGACTAGAAGAGACCCAGTACTTC.

The rearrangement links TRBV5-1 to TRBJ1-2; 7 bases are shared with TRBD1. This CDR3 has 15 residues. Per the germline V gene, CDR1 is SGHRS and CDR2 is YFSETQ. Germline trimming cut 4 bases from V and 8 bases from J; bases unmatched to any gene: 14. This chain's CDR3 is CASSLQTGTRWGYTF. CDR3 DNA: TGCGCCAGCAGCCTGCAGACAGGGACGAGGTGGGGCTACACCTTC.

The chain employs TRBV6-1 and TRBJ2-7; 7 positions agree with TRBD2. The CDR3 runs 18 residues. J was trimmed by 3 bases and V by 2 bases; bases with no gene match: 16. Germline loops: CDR1 MNHNS, CDR2 SASEGT. CDR3 bases: TGTGCCAGCAGTGAATGGCTGGTATCGGGGGGAATCTACTACGAGCAGTACTTC. Translation gives CASSEWLVSGGIYYEQYF.

This chain connects TRBV27 to TRBJ2-7; D is uncertain. Germline V gives CDR1 MNHEY, CDR2 SMNVEV (reference sequence). The CDR3 totals 12 residues. V lost 0 bases and J lost 5, with 5 bases in between. The CDR3 DNA is TGTGCCAGCAGTTTATCCGGTAACGAGCAGTACTTC. It yields the protein CASSLSGNEQYF.

This chain connects TRBV7-6 to TRBJ2-1; D ambiguous. Germline V gene lookup returns CDR1 SGHVS and CDR2 FNYEAQ. This CDR3 spans 15 amino acids. V was pared by 5 bases and J by 6 bases, with 17 bases between. CDR3 amino acids: CASSPGPVERNEQFF. In DNA, the CDR3 is TGTGCCAGCAGCCCCGGCCCCGTTGAGCGCAATGAGCAGTTCTTC.

This chain uses TRBV12-3 or TRBV12-4 with TRBJ1-1, with 8 bases aligning to TRBD1. The CDR3 length is 12 residues. The J segment lost 11 bases and the V segment lost 5 bases, leaving 7 bases of the junction unmatched. CDR3 loop: CASSPGQVPAFF. CDR3 sequence (DNA): TGTGCCAGCAGTCCGGGACAGGTGCCGGCTTTCTTT.

The rearrangement joins TRBV2 to TRBJ1-4; D unresolved. Germline-derived CDR1 and CDR2 are SNHLY and FYNNEI. The CDR3 is made up of 13 amino acids. Trimming took off 5 bases at V and 8 bases at J, with 12 bases between the two ends. CDR3 sequence: CASSPSGSEKLFF. The CDR3 DNA is TGTGCCAGCAGTCCCTCGGGTTCGGAAAAACTGTTTTTT.

The CDR3: CASSLLDSIEAFF. The DNA of the CDR3 is TGCGCCAGCAGCCTACTTGACAGCATTGAAGCTTTCTTT. The chain combines TRBV5-1 with TRBJ1-1; tentative D call: TRBD1 (5 bases). Trimming took off 4 bases at V and 7 bases at J, with 14 bases between the two ends. Germline-derived CDR1 and CDR2 are SGHRS and YFSETQ. The CDR3 is 13 amino acids.

V gene TRBV25-1 combines with J gene TRBJ1-3; 8 nucleotides match TRBD1. Germline assignment: CDR1 MGHDK and CDR2 SYGVNS. Trimming cost V 3 bases and J 4 bases; bases outside gene matches: 2. This CDR3 is built from 14 residues. CDR3 in amino acids: CASSDPGGGNTIYF. The CDR3 DNA follows: TGTGCCAGCAGTGACCCAGGGGGCGGAAACACCATATATTTT.

The rearrangement uses TRBV5-1 and TRBJ2-7; D unclear. The germline V and J ends were trimmed by 7 bases and 2 bases, with 13 bases remaining between them. Germline V gives CDR1 SGHRS, CDR2 YFSETQ. The CDR3 is made up of 13 amino acids. CDR3 residues: CASRRPQAYEQYF. The CDR3 nucleotides are TGCGCCAGCCGCCGGCCCCAGGCCTACGAGCAGTACTTC.

The genes are TRBV25-1 and TRBJ2-2; TRBD2 might be the D (6 bases). The CDR3 loop spans 15 amino acids. V was cut by 4 bases and J by 3 bases, with 12 bases left in between. Germline V CDR1 and CDR2: MGHDK, SYGVNS. CDR3 residues: CASSGGLGYTGELFF. The CDR3 DNA follows: TGTGCCAGCAGTGGGGGACTGGGCTACACCGGGGAGCTGTTTTTT.

The chain joins TRBV27 to TRBJ1-6; D gene ambiguous. CDR3 length: 17 amino acids. V was shortened by 0 bases and J by 0 bases, with 9 bases between the two germline ends. Per the germline V gene, CDR1 is MNHEY and CDR2 is SMNVEV (reference sequence). The CDR3, as DNA: TGTGCCAGCAGTTTATCTGCGGGTAGCTCCTATAATTCACCCCTCCACTTT. Amino acid sequence: CASSLSAGSSYNSPLHF.

The rearrangement uses TRBV19 and TRBJ1-3; D is ambiguous. Between the trimmed V and J ends, which lost 6 bases and 2 bases, there was a span of 8 bases. Germline V gene sequence: CDR1 LNHDA, CDR2 SQIVND (reference sequence). The CDR3 has 13 amino acids. The chain's CDR3 is CASRRQAGNTIYF. As DNA, the CDR3 is TGTGCCAGTAGAAGACAAGCTGGAAACACCATATATTTT.

V and J are TRBV5-1 and TRBJ2-7; 10 nucleotides line up with TRBD2. Germline V gene sequence: CDR1 SGHRS, CDR2 YFSETQ. The CDR3 spans 15 residues. Trimming at V came to 1 base and at J to 3 bases, leaving 4 bases not matched to a gene. The CDR3 loop is CASSLIAGGNYEQYF. The CDR3 DNA reads as TGCGCCAGCAGCTTGATAGCGGGGGGAAACTACGAGCAGTACTTC.

The chain couples TRBV2 to TRBJ1-4; D gene unclear. The CDR3 has 14 residues. V was pared by 8 bases and J by 0 bases, with 10 bases between. CDR1 is SNHLY, CDR2 FYNNEI, per germline. CDR3 nucleotides: TGTGCCAGCGGCCGGACTGCAACTAATGAAAAACTGTTTTTT. It translates to CASGRTATNEKLFF.

The rearrangement joins TRBV2 to TRBJ1-1; tentatively, D is TRBD1 (6 bases). Per the germline V gene, CDR1 is SNHLY and CDR2 is FYNNEI. V was trimmed by 5 bases and J by 3 bases, leaving 13 bases between them. The CDR3 has 14 amino acids. The CDR3 protein is CASSLLQGYTEAFF. DNA for the CDR3: TGTGCCAGCAGTCTCCTCCAGGGGTACACTGAAGCTTTCTTT.

The rearrangement links TRBV19 to TRBJ2-1; D gene unclear. The germline V and J ends were trimmed by 3 bases and 0 bases, with 15 bases remaining between them. Germline V gives CDR1 LNHDA, CDR2 SQIVND (reference sequence). CDR3 size: 17 residues. This CDR3 is CASSIEAVPSSYNEQFF. The CDR3 DNA is TGTGCCAGTAGTATCGAGGCAGTTCCAAGCTCCTACAATGAGCAGTTCTTC.

The chain uses TRBV3-1 (or the pseudogene TRBV3-2) and TRBJ1-4, with no clear D. Trimming removed 3 bases from V and 0 bases from J, with 8 bases in between. Germline CDR1 reads LGHDT; CDR2 reads YNNKEL (reference sequence). The CDR3 length is 15 residues. This CDR3 is CASSHSPSTNEKLFF. For the CDR3, the DNA is TGTGCCAGCAGCCATTCTCCCTCAACTAATGAAAAACTGTTTTTT.

In its sample, this clone was seen a few times. This chain joins TRBV14 and TRBJ1-1; D ambiguous. The V gene lost 4 bases and the J gene lost 1 base, with 10 bases spanning the gap. Germline V lookup: CDR1 SGHDN, CDR2 FVKESK. This CDR3 has 14 residues. In nucleotides, the CDR3 is TGTGCCAGCAGCCCCAACTTTAGGAACACTGAAGCTTTCTTT. Protein sequence: CASSPNFRNTEAFF.

This clone was found a few times. This chain uses TRBV5-6 with TRBJ1-6; D ambiguous. Per germline, CDR1 SGHDT and CDR2 YYEEEE. The CDR3 sequence is 14 residues long. Trimming took 1 base from V and 11 from J, leaving 13 bases between them. Here the CDR3 reads CASSLQQLRTPLHF. CDR3 bases: TGTGCCAGCAGCTTGCAACAGCTTAGAACACCCCTCCACTTT.

The rearrangement joins TRBV3-1 (or the pseudogene TRBV3-2) to TRBJ1-1; 11 bases line up with TRBD1. The CDR3 extends over 13 amino acids. Germline values: CDR1 LGHDT, CDR2 YNNKEL (reference sequence). V trimming: 6 bases; J trimming: 7 bases; junction bases outside the gene matches: 4. This CDR3 is CASRSGTGGEAFF. The CDR3 DNA follows: TGTGCCAGCAGGTCCGGGACAGGGGGTGAAGCTTTCTTT.

This chain uses TRBV29-1 with TRBJ2-7, with 8 bases matching TRBD2. The V segment lost 7 bases and the J segment 0 bases; nucleotides outside the gene matches: 11. In germline, CDR1 is SQVTM, CDR2 ANQGSEA. The CDR3 covers 15 residues. CDR3 coding DNA: TGCAGCGCCATGAGCCGGGGGGGCTTCTCCTACGAGCAGTACTTC. Translation: CSAMSRGGFSYEQYF.

This clone was found a few times. The chain combines TRBV30 with TRBJ1-5; TRBD1 is a possible D gene (5 bases). The V end lost 2 bases, the J end lost 0 bases, and 23 bases lay between the germline ends. CDR1 and CDR2 from the germline V gene are GTSNPN and SVGIG (reference sequence). The CDR3 totals 19 residues. The CDR3 loop is CAWSRFEAGPSRSNQPQHF. CDR3 bases: TGTGCCTGGAGTCGGTTCGAAGCAGGGCCCTCCCGTAGCAATCAGCCCCAGCATTTT.